The 18 T cell receptor beta chains reported below all come from one sample, sequenced in a study of cytomegalovirus exposure and HLA in healthy donors. Researchers ran the PCR with 60 Vbeta and 13 Jbeta primers. The data were produced by immunoSEQ multiplex PCR, yet TCRdb's version contains in-frame clones alone and is incomplete. Of 95,000 to 120,000 clones in the sample, 70% to 85% were seen once. Material for sequencing was PBMCs. The source of these receptors is a woman under 30 in good health and CMV-seronegative.

The CDR3: CASSQAPGQGADTQYF. As DNA, the CDR3 is TGCGCCAGCAGCCAAGCCCCAGGACAGGGGGCTGATACGCAGTATTTT. The V and J genes are TRBV4-3 and TRBJ2-3; the match to TRBD1 covers 11 bases. CDR3 length equals 16 residues. Losses at the gene ends were 1 base for V and 6 bases for J; bases not matched to a gene: 6. Germline CDR1 and CDR2: LGHNA and YSLEER.

Only one count was recorded for this clone. CDR3 nucleotides: TGCGCCAGCAGCTTGGCGACAGGTCTGAATTCCCTCCACTTT. This gives the protein CASSLATGLNSLHF. The V and J genes are TRBV5-1 and TRBJ1-6, with TRBD1 as a possible D gene (6 bases). CDR3 length equals 14 residues. CDR1 SGHRS and CDR2 YFSETQ come from the germline V gene. V lost 0 bases, J lost 14 bases, and 15 bases lay in between.

This clone was counted only a few times. V is TRBV6-5 and J is TRBJ1-1; 7 positions match TRBD1. This CDR3 has 15 amino acids. The V gene's germline CDR1 is MNHEY and CDR2 SVGAGI. Germline trimming cut 2 bases from V and 0 bases from J; bases unmatched to any gene: 3. CDR3 region: CASSYEGAVNTEAFF. CDR3 bases: TGTGCCAGCAGTTACGAGGGGGCGGTGAACACTGAAGCTTTCTTT.

In DNA, the CDR3 is TGTGCCAGCAGCCCTGAGAAACAGGGGAGTTTAGATACGCAGTATTTT. Its protein product is CASSPEKQGSLDTQYF. This chain joins TRBV5-6 and TRBJ2-3, with 7 positions matching TRBD1. The germline gives CDR1 SGHDT, CDR2 YYEEEE. The V and J ends lost 4 bases and 5 bases, in that order; junction bases with no gene match: 13. This CDR3 spans 16 amino acids.

V usage is TRBV2 and J usage is TRBJ1-5; 8 bases align to TRBD1. Germline CDR1 and CDR2: SNHLY and FYNNEI. V was clipped by 4 bases and J by 2 bases; unmatched bases: 7. CDR3 length: 16 residues. The CDR3 here is CASSALGQGGNQPQHF. DNA for the CDR3: TGTGCCAGCAGTGCTCTAGGACAGGGAGGCAATCAGCCCCAGCATTTT.

The genes are TRBV7-6 and TRBJ2-2, with 9 positions matching TRBD2. The CDR3 has 15 residues. V lost 2 bases, J lost 6 bases, and 4 bases stayed unmatched. The germline gives CDR1 SGHVS, CDR2 FNYEAQ. The CDR3 protein is CASSLWSGRPGELFF. The CDR3 DNA is TGTGCCAGCAGCTTATGGAGCGGGAGGCCCGGGGAGCTGTTTTTT. The full variable domain, in which reference TRBV7-6 and TRBJ2-2 provide the parts outside the CDR3, is GAGVSQSPRYKVTKRGQDVALRCDPISGHVSLYWYRQALGQGPEFLTYFNYEAQQDKSGLPNDRFSAERPEGSISTLTIQRTEQRDSAMYRCASSLWSGRPGELFFGEGSRLTVL.

This chain joins TRBV29-1 and TRBJ2-2, with D tentatively TRBD2 (6 bases). The CDR3 has 16 residues. Germline V gene data show CDR1 as SQVTM and CDR2 as ANQGSEA. The V end was cut by 3 bases, the J end by 3 bases, with 17 bases between. Here the CDR3 DNA reads TGCAGCGTTGACGGGTTAGGCGGGACCTACACCGGGGAGCTGTTTTTT. The encoded protein is CSVDGLGGTYTGELFF.

Here the CDR3 reads CASSFLTAEAFF. The CDR3 coding sequence is TGTGCCAGCAGCTTCTTGACAGCAGAAGCTTTCTTT. The J gene is TRBJ1-1, the V gene TRBV7-8; maybe TRBD1 (5 bases). CDR1 is SGHVS, CDR2 FQNEAQ, per germline. V was clipped by 3 bases and J by 8 bases, with 10 bases between them. This CDR3 is 12 amino acids long.

The rearrangement joins TRBV27 to TRBJ1-3, with unresolved D. Germline assignment: CDR1 MNHEY and CDR2 SMNVEV (reference sequence). Trimming shortened V by 6 bases and J by 1 base, and 10 bases separated the two germline ends. This CDR3 is 14 amino acids long. CDR3: CASSPGSSGNTIYF. The CDR3 region has the DNA TGTGCCAGCAGCCCGGGGAGTTCTGGAAACACCATATATTTT.

The chain joins TRBV14 to TRBJ2-6, with unresolved D. The germline V gene has CDR1 SGHDN and CDR2 FVKESK. V dropped 7 bases and J dropped 0 bases, with 4 bases sitting between them. The CDR3 is made up of 13 amino acids. CDR3 sequence reads: CASTYSGANVLTF. In nucleotides, the CDR3 is TGTGCCAGCACCTACTCTGGGGCCAACGTCCTGACTTTC.

This clone has more than one count but fewer than ten. The V gene is TRBV2, the J gene TRBJ2-7; D possibly corresponds to TRBD1 (5 bases). The V and J ends lost 6 bases and 2 bases respectively, with 17 bases between them. This CDR3 has 15 amino acids. The germline CDR1 and CDR2 sequences are SNHLY and FYNNEI. The CDR3 nucleotides read TGTGCCAGCAGGGCCCTGGGGCTATCGGCCTACGAGCAGTACGTC. It specifies CASRALGLSAYEQYV.

V gene TRBV5-1 combines with J gene TRBJ2-7; 8 nucleotides align to TRBD1. The V gene's germline CDR1 is SGHRS and CDR2 YFSETQ. The trim removed 2 bases at V and 7 bases at J, leaving 8 bases unmatched. The CDR3 loop spans 14 amino acids. As DNA, the CDR3 is TGCGCCAGCAGCTTTCAGGGGGCGCGTGGAGAGCAGTACTTC. Translation: CASSFQGARGEQYF.

The gene calls are TRBV28 and TRBJ1-2; TRBD1 matches 8 bases. Trimming took 7 bases from V and 5 from J; bases not matched to a gene: 6. CDR1 and CDR2 (germline): MDHEN, SYDVKM. The CDR3 contains 13 residues. CDR3 sequence: CASTLDRGYGYTF. CDR3 coding DNA: TGTGCCAGCACCCTCGACAGGGGATATGGCTACACCTTC.

The chain has TRBV7-9 and TRBJ1-1; weak D call: TRBD1 (5 bases). V was trimmed by 5 bases and J by 1 base, leaving 20 bases between them. This CDR3 spans 17 amino acids. Germline assignment: CDR1 SEHNR and CDR2 FQNEAQ (reference sequence). The DNA for the CDR3 is TGTGCCAGCAGCAGGCGGGGTGGGGCCGCAGCGAACACTGAAGCTTTCTTT. Its protein product is CASSRRGGAAANTEAFF.

This clone was seen a few times. This chain uses TRBV29-1 with TRBJ2-7; tentatively, D is TRBD1 (5 bases). CDR3 length: 12 residues. V was pared by 2 bases and J by 5 bases, with 10 bases between. Per the germline V gene, CDR1 is SQVTM and CDR2 is ANQGSEA. For the CDR3, the DNA is TGCAGCGTTGAATTCGGCAGGGACGAGCAGTACTTC. It specifies CSVEFGRDEQYF.

V usage is TRBV19 and J usage is TRBJ2-1, with 14 bases lining up with TRBD2. The germline gives CDR1 LNHDA, CDR2 SQIVND (reference sequence). The ends lost 5 bases at V and 8 bases at J; junction bases unmatched: 11. The CDR3 runs to 17 residues. The chain's CDR3 is CASSPGTSGSPLYEQFF. CDR3 nucleotides: TGTGCCAGTAGTCCCGGGACTAGCGGGAGCCCTCTTTATGAGCAGTTCTTC.

Turning to this clone: Other DNA sequences in the same sample also yield this CDR3. The chain has TRBV28 and TRBJ1-2; 7 bases are a match to TRBD1. CDR1 is MDHEN, CDR2 SYDVKM, per germline. The V gene end was trimmed by 3 bases and the J gene end by 2 bases; junction bases not matched to a gene: 0. The CDR3 is 13 residues long. The CDR3 region is CASSFRGNYGYTF. The CDR3 DNA is TGTGCCAGCAGTTTCAGGGGGAACTATGGCTACACCTTC.

J is TRBJ1-4 and V is TRBV2, with TRBD1 as a possible D gene (6 bases). Germline values: CDR1 SNHLY, CDR2 FYNNEI. The CDR3 runs to 15 residues. Trimming stripped 5 bases from V and 4 bases from J, with 14 bases between. The CDR3, as DNA: TGTGCCAGCAGTCCTGGACAGCTTTATAATGAAAAACTGTTTTTT. Its translation is CASSPGQLYNEKLFF. The entire variable domain, with the rest obtained from reference TRBV2 and TRBJ1-4, is as follows: EPEVTQTPSHQVTQMGQEVILRCVPISNHLYFYWYRQILGQKVEFLVSFYNNEISEKSEIFDDQFSVERPDGSNFTLKIRSTKLEDSAMYFCASSPGQLYNEKLFFGSGTQLSVL.